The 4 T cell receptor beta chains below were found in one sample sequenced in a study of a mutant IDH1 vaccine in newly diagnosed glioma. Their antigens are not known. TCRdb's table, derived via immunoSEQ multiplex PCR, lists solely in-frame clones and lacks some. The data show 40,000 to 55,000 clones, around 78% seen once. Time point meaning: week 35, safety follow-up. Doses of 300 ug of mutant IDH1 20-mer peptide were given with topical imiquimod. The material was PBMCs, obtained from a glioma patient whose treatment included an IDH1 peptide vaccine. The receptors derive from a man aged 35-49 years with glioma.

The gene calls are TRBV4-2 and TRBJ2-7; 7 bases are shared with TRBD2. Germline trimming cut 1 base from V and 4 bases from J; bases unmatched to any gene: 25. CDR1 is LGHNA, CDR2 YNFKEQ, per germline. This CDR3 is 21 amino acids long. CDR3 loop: CASSQVVAGATRTQPKYEQYF. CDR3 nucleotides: TGTGCCAGCAGCCAAGTGGTGGCGGGAGCGACACGGACACAGCCCAAATACGAGCAGTACTTC.

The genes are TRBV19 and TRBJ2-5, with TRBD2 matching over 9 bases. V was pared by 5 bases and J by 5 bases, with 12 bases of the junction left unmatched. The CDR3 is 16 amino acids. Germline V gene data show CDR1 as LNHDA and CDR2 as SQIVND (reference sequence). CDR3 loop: CASSAYKAGGVETQYF. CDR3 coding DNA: TGTGCCAGTAGTGCGTACAAAGCGGGAGGAGTTGAGACCCAGTACTTC.

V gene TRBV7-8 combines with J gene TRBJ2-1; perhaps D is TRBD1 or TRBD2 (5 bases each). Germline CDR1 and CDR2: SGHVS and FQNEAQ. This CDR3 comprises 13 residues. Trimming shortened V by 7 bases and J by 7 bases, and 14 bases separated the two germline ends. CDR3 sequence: CASKLREGNEQFF. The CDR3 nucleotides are TGTGCCAGCAAACTCCGTGAGGGGAATGAGCAGTTCTTC. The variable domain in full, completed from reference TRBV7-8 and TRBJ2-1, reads GAGVSQSPRYKVAKRGQDVALRCDPISGHVSLFWYQQALGQGPEFLTYFQNEAQLDKSGLPSDRFFAERPEGSVSTLKIQRTQQEDSAVYLCASKLREGNEQFFGPGTRLTVL.

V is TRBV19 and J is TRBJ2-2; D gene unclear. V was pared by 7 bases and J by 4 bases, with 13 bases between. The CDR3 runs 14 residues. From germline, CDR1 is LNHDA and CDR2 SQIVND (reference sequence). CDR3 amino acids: CASTGRPVTGELFF. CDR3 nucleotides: TGTGCCAGTACGGGCAGGCCGGTCACCGGGGAGCTGTTTTTT. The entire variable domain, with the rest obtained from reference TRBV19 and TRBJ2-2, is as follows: DGGITQSPKYLFRKEGQNVTLSCEQNLNHDAMYWYRQDPGQGLRLIYYSQIVNDFQKGDIAEGYSVSREKKESFPLTVTSAQKNPTAFYLCASTGRPVTGELFFGEGSRLTVL.